These 24 T cell receptor beta chains were sequenced from one sample in a study of patients and donors after allogeneic stem cell transplantation. TCRdb used MiXCR to reprocess the RT-PCR reads, holding one entry per CDR3 protein. The top ten clones hold about an eighth of a sample with about 1,800 distinct CDR3 sequences, more than 13% of them seen once. Material: blood, either unsorted or a sorted T cell fraction (not recorded which). The origin of the receptors is a human donor who was either an allogeneic HSCT recipient or a stem cell or donor lymphocyte infusion donor (not recorded which). It is not recorded whose cells these are; they may come from a transplant donor.

The chain couples TRBV27 to TRBJ2-1, with D perhaps matching TRBD1 or TRBD2 (5 bases each). Germline V gene lookup returns CDR1 MNHEY and CDR2 SMNVEV (reference sequence). Trimming took 2 bases from V and 2 from J, leaving 7 bases between them. The CDR3 contains 14 residues. The CDR3 reads CASSLGTAYNEQFF. CDR3 coding DNA: TGTGCCAGCAGTTTAGGGACCGCCTACAATGAGCAGTTCTTC.

This clonotype ranks as medium-sized. The chain uses TRBV6-4 and TRBJ2-7; a possible D gene is TRBD1 (6 bases). V was clipped by 2 bases and J by 10 bases, with 9 bases between them. This CDR3 region has 11 residues. CDR1 MRHNA and CDR2 SNTAGT come from the germline V gene. The CDR3 loop reads CASSDKTGQYV. The CDR3 DNA follows: TGTGCCAGCAGTGACAAGACAGGACAGTACGTC.

This clonotype was found a few times. The chain links TRBV28 to TRBJ2-5; perhaps D is TRBD1 or TRBD2 (6 bases each). V lost 2 bases, J lost 6 bases, and 13 bases lay in between. The CDR3 has 14 amino acids. Germline lookup yields CDR1 MDHEN and CDR2 SYDVKM. CDR3 sequence: CASSLPLGGKTQYF. The CDR3 bases are TGTGCCAGCAGTTTACCCCTAGGGGGGAAGACCCAGTACTTC.

This clonotype was recorded a few times. J is TRBJ2-2 and V is TRBV7-6; 10 bases are a match to TRBD1. Germline CDR1 reads SGHVS; CDR2 reads FNYEAQ. V lost 4 bases and J lost 3; bases outside the gene matches: 11. The CDR3 extends over 18 amino acids. The CDR3 loop is CASSSNLPGQGYTGELFF. CDR3 in DNA: TGTGCCAGCAGCTCCAACTTACCGGGACAGGGGTACACCGGGGAGCTGTTTTTT.

This clonotype was detected only a few times. The chain is built from TRBV18 and TRBJ2-4; TRBD1 aligns across 8 bases. Germline assignment: CDR1 KGHSH and CDR2 LQKENI. V dropped 1 base and J dropped 7; count of bases not matched to a gene: 3. The CDR3 covers 14 residues. DNA of the CDR3: TGTGCCAGCTCACCACGGCAGGGGGCGAACATTCAGTACTTC. This gives the protein CASSPRQGANIQYF.

This clonotype is labeled medium-sized. The chain has TRBV7-3 and TRBJ2-2; no clear D gene. The CDR3 is made up of 13 amino acids. Looked up from germline, CDR1 is SGHTA and CDR2 is FQGTGA. Trimming removed 1 base from V and 6 bases from J, with 6 bases in between. CDR3 region: CASSLILAGELFF. The CDR3 DNA reads as TGTGCCAGCAGCTTAATTCTGGCCGGGGAGCTGTTTTTT.

The V gene is TRBV7-2, the J gene TRBJ2-7, with D maybe TRBD2 (6 bases). The germline gives CDR1 SGHTA, CDR2 FQGNSA. This CDR3 has 14 amino acids. V lost 5 bases to trimming and J lost 4 bases, with 15 bases between them. The CDR3, as DNA: TGTGCCAGCAGCCCCTCGGCGGGGAAGTACGAGCAGTACGTC. Protein product: CASSPSAGKYEQYV.

In its sample, this clonotype ranks as medium-sized. The V call is TRBV6-2 or TRBV6-3, the J call TRBJ1-5; unclear D gene. V was trimmed by 2 bases and J by 16 bases, leaving 15 bases between them. Germline CDR1 and CDR2: MNHEY and SVGEGT. The CDR3 runs 12 residues. Here the CDR3 reads CASSYAVGGHHF. In DNA form, the CDR3 reads TGTGCCAGCAGTTACGCCGTGGGAGGTCATCATTTT.

The J gene is TRBJ2-2, the V gene TRBV11-3; D is unclear. CDR3 length equals 13 residues. V was cut by 5 bases and J by 1 base, with 5 bases left in between. The germline V gene encodes CDR1 SGHNT and CDR2 YENEEA. CDR3 sequence: CASSPQNTGELFF. CDR3 DNA sequence: TGTGCCAGCAGCCCACAGAACACCGGGGAGCTGTTTTTT. Filled out from reference TRBV11-3 and TRBJ2-2, the complete variable domain reads EAGVVQSPRYKIIEKKQPVAFWCNPISGHNTLYWYLQNLGQGPELLIRYENEEAVDDSQLPKDRFSAERLKGVDSTLKIQPAELGDSAVYLCASSPQNTGELFFGEGSRLTVL.

A single count supports this clonotype. This chain joins TRBV7-2 and TRBJ2-7; D is unclear. CDR3 length equals 11 residues. Trimming cost V 5 bases and J 3 bases, with 5 bases left between them. Germline V CDR1 and CDR2: SGHTA, FQGNSA. The CDR3 nucleotides are TGTGCCAGCAGCCTAAACTACGAGCAGTACTTC. Translation: CASSLNYEQYF.

By share, this clonotype ranks as medium-sized. The chain combines TRBV20-1 with TRBJ2-2; D remains unclear. V was shortened by 5 bases and J by 2 bases, with 3 bases between the two germline ends. The CDR3 consists of 11 residues. CDR1 is DFQATT, CDR2 SNEGSKA, per germline (reference sequence). The CDR3 DNA reads as TGCAGTGCTTTAAACACCGGGGAGCTGTTTTTT. Translating gives CSALNTGELFF.

This clonotype is labeled medium-sized. The V and J genes are TRBV6-5 and TRBJ1-4; D may be TRBD1 (5 bases). V was shortened by 0 bases and J by 8 bases, with 16 bases between the two germline ends. The CDR3 spans 16 residues. Germline loops: CDR1 MNHEY, CDR2 SVGAGI. The CDR3 DNA is TGTGCCAGCAGTTACTCGTTCATCTTGCAGGGCGAAAAACTGTTTTTT. Encoded protein: CASSYSFILQGEKLFF.

This clonotype was picked up a small number of times. The chain joins TRBV5-1 to TRBJ2-1, with D maybe TRBD1 (6 bases). The germline V and J ends were trimmed by 4 bases and 8 bases, with 16 bases remaining between them. This CDR3 has 14 residues. Germline V CDR1 and CDR2: SGHRS, YFSETQ. CDR3 protein: CASSPAGTIDEQFF. CDR3 DNA sequence: TGCGCCAGCAGCCCCGCCGGGACAATCGATGAGCAGTTCTTC.

This clonotype came up a few times. The chain recombines TRBV11-3 with TRBJ1-2; D remains unclear. Germline CDR1 and CDR2: SGHNT and YENEEA. This CDR3 is 16 amino acids long. The germline V and J ends were trimmed by 0 bases and 1 base, with 12 bases remaining between them. Here the CDR3 reads CASSLEHGIRNYGYTF. As DNA, the CDR3 is TGTGCCAGCAGCTTAGAGCACGGAATTCGTAACTATGGCTACACCTTC.

The chain carries TRBV7-6 and TRBJ1-1; 7 bases match TRBD1. CDR1 is SGHVS and CDR2 is FNYEAQ in the germline V gene. The length of the CDR3 is 13 residues. V shed 5 bases, J shed 1 base, and the junction held 1 base outside the gene matches. The CDR3 spells CASSRDRNTEAFF. The CDR3 bases are TGTGCCAGCAGCCGGGACAGGAACACTGAAGCTTTCTTT.

Only a few counts were recorded for this clonotype. The gene calls are TRBV6-6 and TRBJ1-2, with D perhaps TRBD1 (5 bases). Per the germline V gene, CDR1 is MNHNY and CDR2 is SVGAGI (reference sequence). Between the trimmed V and J ends, which lost 2 bases and 8 bases, there was a span of 12 bases. The CDR3 has 13 amino acids. Here the CDR3 reads CASSYVGHQGYTF. CDR3 sequence (DNA): TGTGCCAGCAGTTACGTGGGGCATCAGGGCTACACCTTC.

V usage is TRBV5-1 and J usage is TRBJ1-1; unclear D gene. In germline, CDR1 is SGHRS, CDR2 YFSETQ. Trimming left V 0 bases short and J 0 bases short, with 6 bases between. CDR3 length: 14 residues. Written as DNA, the CDR3 is TGCGCCAGCAGCTTGGGGGGTGTGAACACTGAAGCTTTCTTT. Translation gives CASSLGGVNTEAFF.

This clonotype showed up just a few times. At one boundary the junction diverges from the germline segment, which might be a read error. The chain employs TRBV7-9 and TRBJ2-7; no clear D. CDR3 length equals 11 residues. CDR1 and CDR2 (germline): SEHNR, FQNEAQ (reference sequence). The CDR3 DNA reads TGTGCCAGCAGCTTAGGACACCTCTTGGACTTC. This sequence encodes CASSLGHLLDF.

This clonotype was seen a few times. The V gene is TRBV5-1, the J gene TRBJ2-1; 8 nucleotides align to TRBD1. V trimming: 6 bases; J trimming: 8 bases; junction bases outside the gene matches: 7. The CDR3 extends over 13 amino acids. Germline V CDR1 and CDR2: SGHRS, YFSETQ. This chain's CDR3 is CASTVRQGHEQFF. In nucleotides, the CDR3 is TGCGCCAGCACCGTTCGACAGGGGCATGAGCAGTTCTTC. Based on the CDR3 plus reference TRBV5-1 and TRBJ2-1, the full variable domain is KAGVTQTPRYLIKTRGQQVTLSCSPISGHRSVSWYQQTPGQGLQFLFEYFSETQRNKGNFPGRFSGRQFSNSRSEMNVSTLELGDSALYLCASTVRQGHEQFFGPGTRLTVL.

V and J are TRBV6-4 and TRBJ2-2; TRBD2 matches 9 bases. Trimming removed 0 bases from V and 6 bases from J; junction bases left unmatched: 5. The germline CDR1 and CDR2 sequences are MRHNA and SNTAGT. The CDR3 contains 16 residues. This CDR3 is CASSDSGTSLSGELFF. The CDR3 DNA sequence: TGTGCCAGCAGTGACTCCGGGACTAGCCTCTCCGGGGAGCTGTTTTTT.

A few counts support this clonotype. V usage is TRBV4-1 and J usage is TRBJ1-2; D is unresolved. The V gene lost 4 bases and the J gene lost 4 bases, with 10 bases spanning the gap. CDR3 length equals 13 residues. Germline loops: CDR1 MGHRA, CDR2 YSYEKL. CDR3 DNA sequence: TGCGCCAGCAGCCCCCCGGGCAGCTATGGCTACACCTTC. Encoded protein: CASSPPGSYGYTF.

This chain connects TRBV23-1 to TRBJ1-6, with unresolved D. TRBV23-1 is an open reading frame whose function is uncertain. This CDR3 has 16 amino acids. Deletions cut 5 bases from V and 9 bases from J, with 20 bases between. CDR3 bases: TGCGCCAGCAGTTCTGCCATCGGATCCGGATGTTCACCCCTCCACTTT. The encoded protein is CASSSAIGSGCSPLHF.

The chain recombines TRBV6-2 or TRBV6-3 with TRBJ2-5; 7 nucleotides match TRBD1. Germline-derived CDR1 and CDR2 are MNHEY and SVGEGT. V lost 7 bases, J lost 6 bases, and 8 bases stayed unmatched. This CDR3 contains 13 residues. The CDR3 region is CASNTGARKTQYF. The CDR3 DNA follows: TGTGCCAGCAATACAGGGGCACGTAAGACCCAGTACTTC.

By share, this clonotype counts as medium-sized (0.01 to 0.1%). V is TRBV7-2 and J is TRBJ1-1; 7 bases map to TRBD1. Germline loops: CDR1 SGHTA, CDR2 FQGNSA. The CDR3 covers 15 residues. V lost 2 bases, J lost 3 bases, and 6 bases stayed unmatched. In DNA form, the CDR3 reads TGTGCCAGCAGCTTAAGGGGAACAGGGGACACTGAAGCTTTCTTT. This gives the protein CASSLRGTGDTEAFF.